Shown below are 10 T cell receptor beta chains from a single sample sequenced in a study of CD8+ T cells in alopecia areata. RNA was extracted and reverse transcribed into cDNA as the sequencing template. Measured with immunoSEQ multiplex PCR; TCRdb has only the in-frame clones, and not every one. Found here are about 110,000 clones, 55% to 75% of them singletons; the top ten hold under 25%. The sequenced sample consisted of CD8+ T cells sorted from blood. The receptor set was obtained from a human donor in good health.

This chain uses TRBV7-9 with TRBJ2-1; no clear D gene. Trimming took 2 bases from V and 10 from J, leaving 6 bases between them. This CDR3 region has 11 residues. CDR1 is SEHNR and CDR2 is FQNEAQ in the germline V gene (reference sequence). CDR3: CASSLNGEQFF. The CDR3 nucleotides read TGTGCCAGCAGCTTAAACGGAGAGCAGTTCTTC.

The rearrangement links TRBV28 to TRBJ1-2; possible D gene TRBD1, 5 bases. Looked up from germline, CDR1 is MDHEN and CDR2 is SYDVKM. V was pared by 6 bases and J by 4 bases, with 18 bases between. CDR3 length: 15 residues. The CDR3 protein is CASSRDSTNSYGYTF. DNA of the CDR3: TGTGCCAGCAGCAGAGACAGCACCAACTCCTATGGCTACACCTTC.

The rearrangement joins TRBV5-6 to TRBJ2-3, with TRBD2 as a possible D gene (5 bases). The germline V and J ends were trimmed by 4 bases and 8 bases, with 17 bases remaining between them. Germline loops: CDR1 SGHDT, CDR2 YYEEEE. CDR3 size: 14 residues. The CDR3 spells CASSPGLAPTTQYF. The CDR3 nucleotides are TGTGCCAGCAGCCCCGGGCTAGCCCCCACTACGCAGTATTTT.

The table lists this clone with a few counts. V gene TRBV7-3 combines with J gene TRBJ2-3, with D tentatively TRBD1 (6 bases). Germline V lookup: CDR1 SGHTA, CDR2 FQGTGA. V lost 2 bases and J 5 bases, leaving 17 bases between the germline ends. The CDR3 has 16 amino acids. CDR3 in DNA: TGTGCCAGCAGCTTAGGTCCAGGGGACGGGGTAGATACGCAGTATTTT. It specifies CASSLGPGDGVDTQYF.

This clone is a singleton in its sample. This CDR3 reads CATSRDRASAETQYF. The CDR3 DNA sequence: TGTGCCACCAGCAGAGACAGGGCCAGCGCGGAGACCCAGTACTTC. The gene calls are TRBV15 and TRBJ2-5, with TRBD1 as a possible D gene (5 bases). The germline gives CDR1 LNHNV, CDR2 YYDKDF (reference sequence). The CDR3 consists of 15 residues. Trimming pared 0 bases from V and 5 bases from J, leaving 13 bases between.

The J gene is TRBJ1-1, the V gene TRBV29-1; no clear D. The germline CDR1 and CDR2 sequences are SQVTM and ANQGSEA. The CDR3 contains 13 residues. V was shortened by 6 bases and J by 0 bases, with 11 bases between the two germline ends. The CDR3 DNA sequence: TGCAGCGTCCTAGGACGGATGAACACTGAAGCTTTCTTT. Translated: CSVLGRMNTEAFF. Full variable domain (missing parts from reference TRBV29-1 and TRBJ1-1): SAVISQKPSRDICQRGTSLTIQCQVDSQVTMMFWYRQQPGQSLTLIATANQGSEATYESGFVIDKFPISRPNLTFSTLTVSNMSPEDSSIYLCSVLGRMNTEAFFGQGTRLTVV.

This clone occurred a few times. This chain joins TRBV29-1 and TRBJ2-7; perhaps TRBD1 as D (6 bases). CDR1 and CDR2 (germline): SQVTM, ANQGSEA. This CDR3 spans 13 amino acids. V was clipped by 5 bases and J by 0 bases, with 11 bases between them. CDR3 sequence (DNA): TGCAGCGTTAGGACAGTAAACTCCTACGAGCAGTACTTC. Protein product: CSVRTVNSYEQYF.

This clone was detected only a few times. V usage is TRBV13 and J usage is TRBJ1-6, with TRBD1 as a possible D gene (6 bases). The CDR3 runs 13 residues. Germline V CDR1 and CDR2: PRHDT, FYEKMQ (reference sequence). V was shortened by 10 bases and J by 8 bases, with 15 bases between the two germline ends. The CDR3 is CAKNRVVDSPLHF. The CDR3 region has the DNA TGTGCCAAAAACAGGGTTGTGGATTCACCCCTCCACTTT.

The V call is TRBV6-1, the J call TRBJ1-2, with 7 bases identical to TRBD1. This CDR3 is built from 12 residues. V lost 8 bases, J lost 8 bases, and 8 bases stayed unmatched. CDR1 and CDR2 from the germline V gene are MNHNS and SASEGT. For the CDR3, the DNA is TGTGCCAGCTCCCGACAGGGTGGCGGCTACACCTTC. Translated, it gives CASSRQGGGYTF.

This clone turned up a few times. The chain is built from TRBV27 and TRBJ1-2; D is perhaps TRBD1 (6 bases). The length of the CDR3 is 13 residues. CDR1 and CDR2 (germline): MNHEY, SMNVEV (reference sequence). Trimming took 0 bases from V and 8 from J, leaving 10 bases between them. This CDR3 is CASSLSRGTGYTF. CDR3 DNA sequence: TGTGCCAGCAGTTTATCAAGGGGGACCGGCTACACCTTC.